Given below is one TCR beta chain in context. TCRdb's table, derived via immunoSEQ multiplex PCR, lists solely in-frame clones and lacks some. The table has 75,000 to 95,000 clones, about 96% seen once. The data were obtained in a study of technical replicates of blood from several donors. The germline V gene has CDR1 LNHDA and CDR2 SQIVND (reference sequence). The length of the CDR3 is 12 residues. V lost 5 bases and J lost 7, with 9 bases in between. V and J are TRBV19 and TRBJ1-5; D gene unclear. This TCR came from a human donor in good health. The sample taken for sequencing was T cells isolated from PBMCs. This chain's CDR3 is CASSVILQPQHF. In nucleotides, the CDR3 is TGTGCCAGTAGTGTAATTCTACAGCCCCAGCATTTT.